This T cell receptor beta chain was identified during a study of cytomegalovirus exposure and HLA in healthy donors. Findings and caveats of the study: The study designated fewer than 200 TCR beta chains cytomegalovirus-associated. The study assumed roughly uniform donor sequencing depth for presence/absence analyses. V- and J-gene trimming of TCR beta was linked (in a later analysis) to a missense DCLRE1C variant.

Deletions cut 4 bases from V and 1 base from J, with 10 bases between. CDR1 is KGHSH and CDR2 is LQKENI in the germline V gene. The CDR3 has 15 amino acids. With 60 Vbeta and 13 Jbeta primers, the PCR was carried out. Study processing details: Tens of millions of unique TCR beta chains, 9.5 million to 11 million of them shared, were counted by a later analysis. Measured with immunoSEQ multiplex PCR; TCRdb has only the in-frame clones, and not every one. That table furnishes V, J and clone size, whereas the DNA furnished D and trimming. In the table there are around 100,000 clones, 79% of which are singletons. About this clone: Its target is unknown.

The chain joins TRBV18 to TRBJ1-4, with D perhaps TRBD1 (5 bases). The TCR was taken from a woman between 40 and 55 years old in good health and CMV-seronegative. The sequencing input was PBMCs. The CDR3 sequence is CASSRQSLTNEKLFF. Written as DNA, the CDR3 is TGTGCCAGCTCACGACAGAGCCTAACTAATGAAAAACTGTTTTTT.